This T cell receptor beta chain was observed in a study of T cell responses to AZD1222 COVID-19 vaccine. A remark on this clone: Its antigen is still unknown.

Whole-study results and caveats: The donor cohort was predominantly white British with a female majority, and clonal diversity may have been underestimated. The study identified only five or six AZD1222 recipients as seropositive at baseline.

J was trimmed by 6 bases and V by 5 bases; bases with no gene match: 13. Germline CDR1 SGHRS, CDR2 YFSETQ. The CDR3 totals 16 residues. The data were produced by immunoSEQ multiplex PCR, yet TCRdb's version contains in-frame clones alone and is incomplete. The sample lists 140,000 to 150,000 clones; about 94% were seen once. This TCR was sampled from an adult in good health. The rearrangement uses TRBV5-1 and TRBJ2-3; 9 nucleotides align to TRBD2. The input for sequencing was peripheral blood, taken on day 0 of AZD1222 vaccination. The CDR3 region is CASSVTRTSVSDTQYF. CDR3 sequence (DNA): TGCGCCAGCAGTGTGACCCGGACTAGCGTCTCCGATACGCAGTATTTT.